Each of the 13 T cell receptor beta chains below was sequenced from the same sample in a study of identical twins. TCRdb re-analysed the 5' RACE reads in MiXCR, keeping a single row per CDR3 protein. The top ten clones hold 4% to 5.5% of a sample with over 600,000 distinct CDR3 sequences, approximately 21% of them seen once. This sample was also put to use in a study of T cells expressing NK-cell markers.

Sequencing input: PBMCs. All receptors come from a woman aged 18-35 years in good health.

The chain employs TRBV7-9 and TRBJ2-1; no definite D call. The CDR3 consists of 13 residues. V was cut by 4 bases and J by 6 bases, with 10 bases left in between. Germline values: CDR1 SEHNR, CDR2 FQNEAQ (reference sequence). The CDR3 coding sequence is TGTGCCAGCAGCTCCTATAGGGCCAATGAGCAGTTCTTC. This translates into CASSSYRANEQFF.

This clonotype came up a few times. The chain combines TRBV21-1 with TRBJ2-5. TRBV21-1 is designated a pseudogene. This CDR3 has 12 amino acids. In DNA, the CDR3 is TGTGCCAGCAGCAAAGTTCCAGAGACCCAGTACTTC. Translated: CASSKVPETQYF.

This clonotype was counted many times. V usage is TRBV7-3 and J usage is TRBJ1-2, with 9 bases fitting TRBD1. In germline, CDR1 is SGHTA, CDR2 FQGTGA. V lost 2 bases to trimming and J lost 8 bases; unmatched junction nucleotides: 6. The CDR3 covers 14 residues. Written as DNA, the CDR3 is TGTGCCAGCAGCTTATCGGGACAGGGTGGCGGCTACACCTTC. It codes for CASSLSGQGGGYTF.

The chain joins TRBV5-4 to TRBJ1-1; unclear D gene. This CDR3 is built from 15 residues. The germline CDR1 and CDR2 sequences are SGHNT and YYREEE (reference sequence). Trimming left V 0 bases short and J 0 bases short, with 9 bases between. The CDR3 region has the DNA TGTGCCAGCAGCTTGGGGGGTGACATGAACACTGAAGCTTTCTTT. Translated, it gives CASSLGGDMNTEAFF.

The CDR3 bases are TGTGCCAGCAGTGGCCCGGGGCTAGCGGGAGGAGATACGCAGTATTTT. The encoded protein is CASSGPGLAGGDTQYF. This chain links TRBV6-1 with TRBJ2-3, with 11 bases identical to TRBD2. Germline CDR1 reads MNHNS; CDR2 reads SASEGT. The trim removed 4 bases at V and 5 bases at J, leaving 8 bases unmatched. The CDR3 spans 16 residues.

J is TRBJ1-3 and V is TRBV6-5; D ambiguous. The germline V gene has CDR1 MNHEY and CDR2 SVGAGI. The V gene lost 8 bases and the J gene lost 1 base, with 12 bases spanning the gap. The CDR3 length is 14 residues. CDR3 coding DNA: TGTGCCAGCGGTCTACCCGGATCTGGAAACACCATATATTTT. Its protein product is CASGLPGSGNTIYF.

V gene TRBV12-3 or TRBV12-4 combines with J gene TRBJ2-1, with TRBD1 matching over 10 bases. Trimming removed 7 bases from V and 2 bases from J; junction bases left unmatched: 2. The CDR3 has 14 amino acids. The CDR3 here is CASTGTGAYNEQFF. CDR3 DNA sequence: TGTGCCAGCACCGGGACAGGGGCCTACAATGAGCAGTTCTTC.

This clonotype was seen many times. The gene calls are TRBV4-1 and TRBJ2-3; weak D call: TRBD1 (5 bases). The CDR3 covers 13 residues. The V and J ends lost 8 bases and 7 bases respectively, with 16 bases between them. Germline CDR1 and CDR2: MGHRA and YSYEKL. CDR3 in DNA: TGCGCCAGCCGAGCTGAGAGACAGAATACGCAGTATTTT. It specifies CASRAERQNTQYF.

This clonotype was counted at least ten times. The V gene is TRBV20-1, the J gene TRBJ1-1; possible D gene TRBD1, 5 bases. The CDR3 covers 12 residues. Germline loops: CDR1 DFQATT, CDR2 SNEGSKA (reference sequence). The V and J ends lost 3 bases and 7 bases respectively, with 12 bases between them. The chain's CDR3 is CSARVQADEAFF. In DNA form, the CDR3 reads TGCAGTGCTAGGGTACAGGCAGATGAAGCTTTCTTT.

This clonotype occurred once. J is TRBJ2-2 and V is TRBV5-4; D gene unclear. The CDR3 runs to 16 residues. V was pared by 2 bases and J by 2 bases, with 13 bases between. Germline CDR1 SGHNT, CDR2 YYREEE (reference sequence). Here the CDR3 reads CASSFQAGSNTGELFF. CDR3 nucleotides: TGTGCCAGCAGCTTTCAAGCAGGCTCAAACACCGGGGAGCTGTTTTTT.

V usage is TRBV20-1 and J usage is TRBJ2-1; 9 bases are shared with TRBD2. The CDR3 contains 13 residues. After removal of 1 base from V and 8 bases from J, the junction contained 3 bases not matched to a gene. Germline values: CDR1 DFQATT, CDR2 SNEGSKA (reference sequence). The CDR3 DNA is TGCAGTGCTAGAGGGGGACTAGCCTATGAGCAGTTCTTC. This sequence encodes CSARGGLAYEQFF.

This sequence joins TRBV12-3 or TRBV12-4 and TRBJ2-1; D is unresolved. V gave up 3 bases and J gave up 8 bases, with 8 bases separating them. CDR3 length equals 12 residues. Written as DNA, the CDR3 is TGTGCCAGCAGTTTCTCGGCATATGAGCAGTTCTTC. Translation: CASSFSAYEQFF.

This clonotype came up once. The chain has TRBV6-2 or TRBV6-3 and TRBJ2-7; TRBD2 matches 9 bases. Per the germline V gene, CDR1 is MNHEY and CDR2 is SVGEGT. The CDR3 loop spans 15 amino acids. Losses at the gene ends were 10 bases for V and 3 bases for J; bases not matched to a gene: 13. In DNA form, the CDR3 reads TGTGCCAAAGACAGGGACCTAGCGGGACGCTACGAGCAGTACTTC. Protein sequence: CAKDRDLAGRYEQYF.